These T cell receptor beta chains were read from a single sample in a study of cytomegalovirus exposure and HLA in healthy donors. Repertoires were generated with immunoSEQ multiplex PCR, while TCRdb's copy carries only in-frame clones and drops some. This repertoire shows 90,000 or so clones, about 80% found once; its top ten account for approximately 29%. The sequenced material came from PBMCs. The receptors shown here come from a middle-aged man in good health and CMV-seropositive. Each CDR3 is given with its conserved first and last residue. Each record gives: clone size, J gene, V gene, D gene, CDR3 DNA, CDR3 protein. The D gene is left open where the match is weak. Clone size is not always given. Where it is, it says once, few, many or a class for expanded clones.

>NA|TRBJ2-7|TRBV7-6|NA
TGTGCCAGCAGCTTAAGTCAGGGGAGCTACGAGCAGTACTTC
CASSLSQGSYEQYF
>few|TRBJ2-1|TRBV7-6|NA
TGTGCCAGCAGCTTAGAAGTCTACGAGAGAGGGCACAATGAGCAGTTCTTC
CASSLEVYERGHNEQFF
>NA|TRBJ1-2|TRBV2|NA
TGTGCCAGCAGTGAGGAGGTCAATGGCTACACCTTC
CASSEEVNGYTF
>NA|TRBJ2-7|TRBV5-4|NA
TGTGCCATCAGGCAGGACAACTACGAGCAGTACTTC
CAIRQDNYEQYF
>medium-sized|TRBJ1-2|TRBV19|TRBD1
TGTGCCAGTAGTCCAGACAGGGGTGGCTACACCTTC
CASSPDRGGYTF
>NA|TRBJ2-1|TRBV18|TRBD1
TGTGCCAGCTCACCCCGGACAGGGTACAATGAGCAGTTCTTC
CASSPRTGYNEQFF
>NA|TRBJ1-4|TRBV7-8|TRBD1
TGTGCCAGCAGCTTAAGTGAGGGACAGGGCAATGAAAAACTGTTTTTT
CASSLSEGQGNEKLFF
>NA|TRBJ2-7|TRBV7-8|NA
TGTGCCAGCAGTCTAGGGGGGGGAATACTCGGCTACGAGCAGTACTTC
CASSLGGGILGYEQYF
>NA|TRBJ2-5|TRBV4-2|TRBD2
TGTGCCAGCAGCCAAGGAACTAGCGGGGCCCGTTGGGAGACCCAGTACTTC
CASSQGTSGARWETQYF
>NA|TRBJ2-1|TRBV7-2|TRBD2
TGTGCCAGCAGCTACGGACTAGTATCCTCCCATGAGCAGTTCTTC
CASSYGLVSSHEQFF
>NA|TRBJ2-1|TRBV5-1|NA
TGCGCCAGCAGCCGGGGGTCAGGGCGCAATGAGCAGTTCTTC
CASSRGSGRNEQFF
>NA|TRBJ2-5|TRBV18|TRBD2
TGTGCCAGCTCGCGGGAGAGGGTGGAGACCCAGTACTTC
CASSRERVETQYF
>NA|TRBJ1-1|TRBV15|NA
TGTGCCACCAGCCCGAGCACCCGCGGAGGAGCTTTCTTT
CATSPSTRGGAFF
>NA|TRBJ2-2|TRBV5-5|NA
TGTGCCAGCAGCTTGGCCCATGGTCTAGCCAGCGGGGAGCTGTTTTTT
CASSLAHGLASGELFF
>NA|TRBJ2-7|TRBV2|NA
TGTGCCAGCAGTGAGACATACTACGAGCAGTACTTC
CASSETYYEQYF
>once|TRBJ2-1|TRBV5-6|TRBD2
TGTGCCAGCAGCCGAATAAGCGGGGGGGACAATGAGCAGTTCTTC
CASSRISGGDNEQFF
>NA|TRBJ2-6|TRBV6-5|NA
TGTGCCAGCAGTTCCACTGGGGCCAACGGCCTGACTTTC
CASSSTGANGLTF
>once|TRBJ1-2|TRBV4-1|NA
TGCGCCAGCAGCCAAGATGGGGCAGACTATGGCTACACCTTC
CASSQDGADYGYTF
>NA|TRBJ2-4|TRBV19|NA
TGTGCCAGTAGTGACCCAGGGAAGGGAAACATTCAGTACTTC
CASSDPGKGNIQYF
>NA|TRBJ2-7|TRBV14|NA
TGTGCCAGCAGCCTATACACAGGGCGCGAGCAGTACTTC
CASSLYTGREQYF
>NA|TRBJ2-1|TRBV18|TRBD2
TGTGCCAGCTCACTGATAGCGGGAGTTTGGTCCGATGAGCAGTTCTTC
CASSLIAGVWSDEQFF
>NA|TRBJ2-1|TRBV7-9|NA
TGTGCCAGCAGCTCCCGCCTTGGAGGGAGCTCCTACAATGAGCAGTTCTTC
CASSSRLGGSSYNEQFF
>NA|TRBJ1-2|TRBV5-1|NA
TGCGCCAGCAGCTTGGGCTCAACCGAGAACTATGGCTACACCTTC
CASSLGSTENYGYTF
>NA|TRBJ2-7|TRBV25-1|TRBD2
TGTGCCAGCAGTGCCTTGGGACTAGACGAGCAGTACTTC
CASSALGLDEQYF
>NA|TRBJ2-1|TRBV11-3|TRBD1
TGTGCCAGCAGCCAGGGGGTTCCCTACAATGAGCAGTTCTTC
CASSQGVPYNEQFF
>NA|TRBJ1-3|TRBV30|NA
TGTGCCTGGAGTATGGTGGAGCCTGGAAACACCATATATTTT
CAWSMVEPGNTIYF